This T cell receptor beta chain was captured by sequencing in a study of tumor-infiltrating lymphocytes in primary liver carcinoma. Total RNA amounting to approximately 460 ng was the source from which TCR beta cDNA was made with a constant-region primer. Libraries covering TCR beta were generated through three nested multiplex PCR rounds (using a slightly modified ARM-PCR). The study ran its first two PCR rounds for roughly 10 cycles each, using TRBV1-TRBV30 forward primers and a C-beta reverse primer. TCRdb passed the multiplex PCR reads through MiXCR, listing each CDR3 protein once. The table has about 120,000 distinct CDR3 sequences, 65% to 75% seen once; the top ten hold over 8%. Bulk tissue was left unsorted, and RNA and DNA were co-extracted from about 20-30 mg of it. This CDR3 contains 15 residues. CDR1 SGHKS and CDR2 YYEKEE come from the germline V gene (reference sequence). With regard to this clonotype: At one end the junction does not follow the germline gene, possibly because of a read error.

This chain connects TRBV5-5 to TRBJ2-7; TRBD2 might be the D (5 bases). This TCR was sampled from a woman between 55 and 75 years old with primary liver carcinoma and hepatitis B virus infection. Material for sequencing was tumor-adjacent normal liver tissue. The CDR3 sequence: CTSILGRSGDYEQYF. In DNA form, the CDR3 reads TGTACCAGCATCTTAGGACGTTCCGGGGACTACGAGCAGTACTTC.